The rows below give T cell receptor beta chains drawn from one sample of a study of technical replicates of blood from a few donors. Only in-frame clones appear in the TCRdb table, and some are missing; sequencing was by immunoSEQ multiplex PCR. The table records 75,000 to 90,000 clones, approximately 95% of them present only once. Sequencing was performed on T cells isolated from PBMCs. The receptors were gathered from a human donor in good health. The CDR3 runs from the conserved cysteine through the conserved F or W. The D gene is left open where the match is weak. The listing skips clone size in some rows; elsewhere it reads once, few, many or a size class.

CASTGGSNTEAFF	TGCGCCAGCACGGGGGGGTCTAACACTGAAGCTTTCTTT	TRBJ1-1	-	TRBV10-1	-
CAWSVRGGGGYTF	TGTGCCTGGAGTGTAAGGGGGGGAGGTGGCTACACCTTC	TRBJ1-2	-	TRBV30	-
CASSVLVRPEAFF	TGTGCCAGCAGCGTCCTTGTGAGGCCTGAAGCTTTCTTT	TRBJ1-1	-	TRBV5-6	-
CASSSLVGEQFF	TGTGCCAGCAGCTCCCTAGTCGGGGAGCAGTTCTTC	TRBJ2-1	-	TRBV7-3	-
CASSSWRRESTEAFF	TGTGCCAGCAGCTCCTGGAGGAGGGAGTCCACTGAAGCTTTCTTT	TRBJ1-1	-	TRBV2	-
CASITKWTSGRGAYNEQFF	TGTGCCAGCATAACTAAGTGGACTAGCGGGAGGGGGGCCTACAATGAGCAGTTCTTC	TRBJ2-1	TRBD2	TRBV28	-
CASTHQDRGGEKLFF	TGTGCCAGTACCCACCAGGACAGGGGTGGTGAAAAACTGTTTTTT	TRBJ1-4	TRBD1	TRBV19	-
CASSQDIGAGANEQYF	TGTGCCAGCAGCCAAGATATCGGCGCGGGAGCTAACGAGCAGTACTTC	TRBJ2-7	TRBD2	TRBV14	-
CASSMDGQGFPDTQYF	TGTGCCAGCAGCATGGATGGACAGGGGTTTCCAGATACGCAGTATTTT	TRBJ2-3	TRBD1	TRBV9	-
CAISVTRQVDTEAFF	TGTGCCATCAGTGTAACAAGACAGGTAGACACTGAAGCTTTCTTT	TRBJ1-1	-	TRBV10-3	-
CASIKGLEAAEAFF	TGTGCCAGCATAAAAGGCCTGGAAGCGGCTGAAGCTTTCTTT	TRBJ1-1	-	TRBV6-6	-
CASSPHRGGDTYEQYF	TGTGCCAGCAGCCCTCACAGGGGTGGAGATACCTACGAGCAGTACTTC	TRBJ2-7	TRBD1	TRBV5-4	-
CASSLGPLSTEAFF	TGTGCCAGCAGCTTAGGGCCCTTAAGCACTGAAGCTTTCTTT	TRBJ1-1	-	TRBV7-3	-
CASSRLTGNEKLFF	TGTGCCAGCAGCCGCCTCACAGGGAACGAAAAACTGTTTTTT	TRBJ1-4	-	TRBV14	once
CASSPQSLSTEAFF	TGTGCCAGCTCACCACAGTCTCTCAGCACTGAAGCTTTCTTT	TRBJ1-1	-	TRBV18	-
CAVGRADYNSPLHF	TGTGCCGTTGGTAGAGCTGACTATAATTCACCCCTCCACTTT	TRBJ1-6	-	TRBV30	-
CAWSSQFQETQYF	TGTGCCTGGTCGTCACAGTTTCAAGAGACCCAGTACTTC	TRBJ2-5	-	TRBV30	-
CASSWTGTYEQYF	TGTGCCAGCAGTTGGACAGGAACCTACGAGCAGTACTTC	TRBJ2-7	TRBD1	TRBV27	-
CASSPGDQPQHF	TGTGCCAGTAGTCCCGGGGATCAGCCCCAGCATTTT	TRBJ1-5	-	TRBV19	-
CASSLSSGRRYRDTEAFF	TGTGCCAGCAGTTTATCAAGCGGGAGAAGGTACAGGGACACTGAAGCTTTCTTT	TRBJ1-1	-	TRBV27	-
CSGLTDYGYTF	TGCAGTGGCTTAACGGACTATGGCTACACCTTC	TRBJ1-2	-	TRBV20-1	-
CASSPTTYEQYF	TGTGCCAGCTCACCAACTACCTACGAGCAGTACTTC	TRBJ2-7	-	TRBV18	-
CASSQDLSGINNEQFF	TGCGCCAGCAGCCAAGATCTCAGCGGAATCAACAATGAGCAGTTCTTC	TRBJ2-1	-	TRBV4-3	-